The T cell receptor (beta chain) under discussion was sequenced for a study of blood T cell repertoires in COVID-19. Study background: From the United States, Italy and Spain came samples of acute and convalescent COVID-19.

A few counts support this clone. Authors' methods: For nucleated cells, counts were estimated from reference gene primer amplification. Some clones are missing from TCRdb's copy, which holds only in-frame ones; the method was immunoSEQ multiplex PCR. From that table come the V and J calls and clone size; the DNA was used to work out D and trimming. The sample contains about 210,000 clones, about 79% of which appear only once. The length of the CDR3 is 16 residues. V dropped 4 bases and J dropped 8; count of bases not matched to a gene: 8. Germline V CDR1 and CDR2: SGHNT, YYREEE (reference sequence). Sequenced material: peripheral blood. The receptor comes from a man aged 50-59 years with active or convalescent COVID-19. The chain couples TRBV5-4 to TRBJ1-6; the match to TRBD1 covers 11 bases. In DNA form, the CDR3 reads TGTGCCAGCAGCACCCGGACAGGGGGCATACATTCACCCCTCCACTTT. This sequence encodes CASSTRTGGIHSPLHF.